Detailed here is one T cell receptor beta chain. Its antigen is unidentified. These data originate in a study of shared clonotypes between healthy human individuals. CD45RO-negative, CCR7-positively selected cells formed the naive CD8 fraction, excluding terminally differentiated effector memory CD45RA+ cells. Findings and limits, study-wide: Relative to clonotypes present in all four donors, those not shared had lower generation probabilities. Sequencing depth was predicted to influence how clonotypes are shared among donors. Several donors had around 5.5% of their naive CD4 clonotypes in common.

Clones were read by immunoSEQ multiplex PCR, and TCRdb kept only the in-frame ones, dropping some. The sample has around 610,000 clones, 95% to 97% seen once. CDR3 length: 16 amino acids. V was clipped by 0 bases and J by 1 base, with 12 bases between them. The germline V gene encodes CDR1 LNHNV and CDR2 YYDKDF (reference sequence). The rearrangement joins TRBV15 to TRBJ1-2; D is unresolved. The TCR was taken from a woman aged 25 to 39 in good health. The sample was naive CD8+ T cells sorted from blood. The CDR3 loop is CATSRERTGGNYGYTF. In DNA form, the CDR3 reads TGTGCCACCAGCAGAGAACGAACTGGAGGTAACTATGGCTACACCTTC.